This T cell receptor (beta chain) originates from a study of CD8 T cells in ankylosing spondylitis (dated by TCRdb to about 2017). At the level of the whole study: The study set out to find disease-linked TCR variants by profiling T cell receptor beta repertoires in ankylosing spondylitis patients and healthy donors. The full study cohort comprised 20 to 25 ankylosing spondylitis patients and 110 or so healthy donors. Peripheral blood was sampled, and synovial fluid was additionally collected from ankylosing spondylitis patients.

Synovial fluid samples were paired with blood samples taken from the same ankylosing spondylitis patients. Overall study results and their limits: In peripheral blood, the disease-linked clones were found at relatively low frequencies and had a CD8+ phenotype. Some TCR beta motif variants had previously been reported in synovial fluid and blood of reactive arthritis patients, which suggested common disease-initiation mechanisms. Blood from ankylosing spondylitis patients appeared to be characterized by a TCR beta motif made up of eight highly homologous amino acid variants. The disease-linked clones were reported as significantly enriched in matched synovial fluid samples from ankylosing spondylitis patients.

The listed sequencing device is Illumina HiSeq 2500. Quantitative 5'-RACE with molecular barcodes was used to prepare TCR beta libraries. In the paper's pipeline: Disease-linked TCR variants were identified with a new computational method built on a probabilistic model of VDJ rearrangement. Using fastp at Q25 and MiXCR, TCRdb reprocessed the public reads and kept productive beta chains. Duplicate CDR3 protein sequences are folded into a single record with the most common DNA and genes. These V and J calls rely on TCRdb rather than the paper's analysis. For this sample the table gives some 150,000 distinct CDR3 sequences, of which approximately 48% were detected only once. The ten most abundant clones make up about 16% of the sample. The CDR3 starts with the cysteine, ends with the phenylalanine, and has 12 residues. The CDR3 DNA has 36 bases and is translated from base 1. Unmatched junction bases come to 5, with V trimmed by 6 bases and J by 6 bases. The germline V gene gives CDR1 as MDHEN and CDR2 as SYDVKM.

Concerning this clonotype: Its antigen specificity is not known. Within one base of it there is no much larger clone, and no base qualities were kept.

This receptor chain uses TRBV28 and TRBJ2-7; the central 7 bases match TRBD1. Sequencing input: synovial fluid, either unsorted or a sorted T cell fraction (not recorded which). This TCR was sampled from a male donor with ankylosing spondylitis. The CDR3 in this case is CASSSTGSEQYF. The nucleotide sequence reads TGTGCCAGCAGCTCGACAGGGAGCGAGCAGTACTTC.